This TCR beta chain was identified during a study of PD-1 blockade in classical Hodgkin lymphoma. General study points: Partial responders and progressors had significantly lower baseline TCR diversity. Prior therapy or disease activity may underlie the repertoire differences, whose causes remain undefined.

Only in-frame clones appear in the TCRdb table, and some are missing; sequencing was by immunoSEQ multiplex PCR. The table includes 29,000 or so clones, about two thirds detected once. Details on this clone: Its target is not known.

Every patient experienced relapse after autologous stem cell transplantation, and brentuximab vedotin exposure varied. Deletions cut 0 bases from V and 0 bases from J, with 9 bases between. This CDR3 has 16 amino acids. Germline values: CDR1 KGHSH, CDR2 LQKENI. The source was peripheral blood mononuclear cells (PBMCs), collected before the second cycle of nivolumab. V gene TRBV18 combines with J gene TRBJ1-3; no reliable D call. The sequence derives from a human donor with classical Hodgkin lymphoma. The DNA for the CDR3 is TGTGCCAGCTCACCACCAGACCGATTCTCTGGAAACACCATATATTTT. The encoded protein is CASSPPDRFSGNTIYF.